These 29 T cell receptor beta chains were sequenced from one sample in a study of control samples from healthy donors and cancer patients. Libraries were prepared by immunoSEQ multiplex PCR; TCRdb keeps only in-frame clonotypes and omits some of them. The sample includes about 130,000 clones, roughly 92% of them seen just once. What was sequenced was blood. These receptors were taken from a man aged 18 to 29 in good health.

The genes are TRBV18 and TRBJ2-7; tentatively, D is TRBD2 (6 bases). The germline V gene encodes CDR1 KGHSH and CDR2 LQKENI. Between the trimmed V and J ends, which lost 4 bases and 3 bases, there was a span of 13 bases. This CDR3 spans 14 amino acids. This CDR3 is CASSRGESGYEQYF. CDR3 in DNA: TGTGCCAGCTCACGGGGGGAGTCCGGCTACGAGCAGTACTTC. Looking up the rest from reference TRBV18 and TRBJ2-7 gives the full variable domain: NAGVMQNPRHLVRRRGQEARLRCSPMKGHSHVYWYRQLPEEGLKFMVYLQKENIIDESGMPKERFSAEFPKEGPSILRIQQVVRGDSAAYFCASSRGESGYEQYFGPGTRLTVT.

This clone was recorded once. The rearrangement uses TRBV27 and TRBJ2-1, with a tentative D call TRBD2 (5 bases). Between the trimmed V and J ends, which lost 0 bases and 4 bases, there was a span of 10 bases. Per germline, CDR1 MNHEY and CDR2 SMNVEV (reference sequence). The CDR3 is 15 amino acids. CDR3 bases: TGTGCCAGCAGTTTATCAGGGTCGGGGTACAATGAGCAGTTCTTC. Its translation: CASSLSGSGYNEQFF.

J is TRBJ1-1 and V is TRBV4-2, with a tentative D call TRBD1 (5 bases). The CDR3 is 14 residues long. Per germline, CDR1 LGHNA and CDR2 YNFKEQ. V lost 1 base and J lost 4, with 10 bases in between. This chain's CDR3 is CASSQGGRSTEAFF. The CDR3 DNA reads TGTGCCAGCAGCCAAGGGGGGAGGAGCACTGAAGCTTTCTTT.

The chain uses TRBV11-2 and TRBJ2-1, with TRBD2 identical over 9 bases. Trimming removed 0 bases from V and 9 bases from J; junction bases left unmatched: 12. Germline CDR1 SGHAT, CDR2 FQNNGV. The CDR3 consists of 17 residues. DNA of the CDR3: TGTGCCAGCAGCTTAGATGTGGCGGGGGGGCTGAGTAGTGAGCAGTTCTTC. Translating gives CASSLDVAGGLSSEQFF.

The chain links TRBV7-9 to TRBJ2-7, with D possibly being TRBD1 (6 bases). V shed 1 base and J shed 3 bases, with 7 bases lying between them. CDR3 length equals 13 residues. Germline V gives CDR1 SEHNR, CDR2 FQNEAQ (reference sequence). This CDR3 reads CASSLGGGYEQYF. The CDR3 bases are TGTGCCAGCAGCTTAGGAGGGGGCTACGAGCAGTACTTC.

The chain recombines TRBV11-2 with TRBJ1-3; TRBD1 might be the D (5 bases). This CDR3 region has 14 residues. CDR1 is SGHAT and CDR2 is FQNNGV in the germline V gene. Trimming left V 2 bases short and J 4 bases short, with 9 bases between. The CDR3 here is CASSLRGLGNTIYF. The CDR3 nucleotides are TGTGCCAGCAGCTTAAGGGGATTAGGAAACACCATATATTTT.

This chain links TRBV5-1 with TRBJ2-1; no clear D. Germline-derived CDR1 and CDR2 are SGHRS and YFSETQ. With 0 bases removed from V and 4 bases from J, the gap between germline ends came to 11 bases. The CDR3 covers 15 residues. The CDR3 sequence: CASSLVGSFYNEQFF. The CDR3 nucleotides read TGCGCCAGCAGCTTGGTAGGCAGTTTTTACAATGAGCAGTTCTTC.

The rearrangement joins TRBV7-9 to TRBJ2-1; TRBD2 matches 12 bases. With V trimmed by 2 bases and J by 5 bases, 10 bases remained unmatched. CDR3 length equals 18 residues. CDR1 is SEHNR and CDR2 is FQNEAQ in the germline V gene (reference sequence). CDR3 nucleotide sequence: TGTGCCAGCAGCTTATGGCCTAGCGGGGGGGCCGAAAACAATGAGCAGTTCTTC. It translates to CASSLWPSGGAENNEQFF.

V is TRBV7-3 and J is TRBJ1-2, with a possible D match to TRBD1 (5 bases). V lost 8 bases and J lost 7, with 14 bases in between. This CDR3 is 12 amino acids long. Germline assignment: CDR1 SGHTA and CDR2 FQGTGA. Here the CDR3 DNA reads TGTGCCAGCGTTCCGAGGGGATGTGGCTACACCTTC. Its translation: CASVPRGCGYTF.

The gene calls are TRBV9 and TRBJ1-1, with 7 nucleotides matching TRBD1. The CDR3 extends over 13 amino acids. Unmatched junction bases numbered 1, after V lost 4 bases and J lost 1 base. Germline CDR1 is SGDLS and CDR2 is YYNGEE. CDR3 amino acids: CASSPGGNTEAFF. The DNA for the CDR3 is TGTGCCAGCAGCCCAGGGGGGAACACTGAAGCTTTCTTT.

CDR3 amino acids: CASRDPRRGSSYNEQFF. The CDR3, as DNA: TGCGCCAGCAGGGACCCTCGGCGGGGGAGCTCCTACAATGAGCAGTTCTTC. The V and J genes are TRBV5-1 and TRBJ2-1, with 7 bases that match TRBD2. CDR1 and CDR2 from the germline V gene are SGHRS and YFSETQ. J was trimmed by 0 bases and V by 5 bases; bases with no gene match: 11. This CDR3 contains 17 residues.

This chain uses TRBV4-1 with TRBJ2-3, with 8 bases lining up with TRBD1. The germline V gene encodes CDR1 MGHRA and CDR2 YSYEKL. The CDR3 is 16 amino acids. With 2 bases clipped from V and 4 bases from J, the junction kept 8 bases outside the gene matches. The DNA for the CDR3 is TGCGCCAGCAGCCAATCAACAGGGGGATTCGCAGATACGCAGTATTTT. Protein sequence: CASSQSTGGFADTQYF.

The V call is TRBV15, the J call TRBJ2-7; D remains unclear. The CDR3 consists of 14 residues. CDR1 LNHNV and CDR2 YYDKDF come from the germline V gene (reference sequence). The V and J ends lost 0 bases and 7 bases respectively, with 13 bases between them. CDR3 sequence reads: CATSRDRLVREQYF. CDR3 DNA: TGTGCCACCAGCAGAGATCGGCTTGTGAGGGAGCAGTACTTC.

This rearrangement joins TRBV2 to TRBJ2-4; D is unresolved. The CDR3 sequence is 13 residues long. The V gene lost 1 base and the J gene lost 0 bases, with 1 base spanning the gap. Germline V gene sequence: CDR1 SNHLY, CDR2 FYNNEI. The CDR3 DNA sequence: TGTGCCAGCAGTGAAGTAGCCAAAAACATTCAGTACTTC. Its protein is CASSEVAKNIQYF.

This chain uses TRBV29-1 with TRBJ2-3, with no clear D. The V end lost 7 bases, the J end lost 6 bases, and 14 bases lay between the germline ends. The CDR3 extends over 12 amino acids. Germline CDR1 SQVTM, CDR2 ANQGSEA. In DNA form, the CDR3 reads TGCAGCGCAAAGTCCATGTCGGATACGCAGTATTTT. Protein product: CSAKSMSDTQYF.

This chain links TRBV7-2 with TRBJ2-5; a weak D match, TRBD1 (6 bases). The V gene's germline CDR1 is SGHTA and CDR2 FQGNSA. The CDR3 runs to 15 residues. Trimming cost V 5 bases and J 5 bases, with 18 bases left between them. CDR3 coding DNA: TGTGCCAGCAGCCCCCTTGGGGGCCCGGTTGAGACCCAGTACTTC. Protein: CASSPLGGPVETQYF.

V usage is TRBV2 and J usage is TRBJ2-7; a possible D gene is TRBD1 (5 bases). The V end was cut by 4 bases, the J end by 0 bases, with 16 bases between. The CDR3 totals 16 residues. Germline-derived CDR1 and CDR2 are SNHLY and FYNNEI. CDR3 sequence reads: CASSGTDSQTSYEQYF. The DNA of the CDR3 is TGTGCCAGCAGTGGAACCGACAGCCAAACCTCCTACGAGCAGTACTTC.

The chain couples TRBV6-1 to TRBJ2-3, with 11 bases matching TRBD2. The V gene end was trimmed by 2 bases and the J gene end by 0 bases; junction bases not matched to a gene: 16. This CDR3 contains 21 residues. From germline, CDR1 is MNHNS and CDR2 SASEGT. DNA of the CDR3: TGTGCCAGCAGTGAAATGAGCCTTTTAGCGGGGGGGGATACTAGCACAGATACGCAGTATTTT. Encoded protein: CASSEMSLLAGGDTSTDTQYF.

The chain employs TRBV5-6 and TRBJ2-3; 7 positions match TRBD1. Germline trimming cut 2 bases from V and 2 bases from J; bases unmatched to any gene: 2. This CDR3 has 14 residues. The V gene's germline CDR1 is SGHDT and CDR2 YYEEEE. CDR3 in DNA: TGTGCCAGCAGCTTAGGGGGCCACACAGATACGCAGTATTTT. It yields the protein CASSLGGHTDTQYF.

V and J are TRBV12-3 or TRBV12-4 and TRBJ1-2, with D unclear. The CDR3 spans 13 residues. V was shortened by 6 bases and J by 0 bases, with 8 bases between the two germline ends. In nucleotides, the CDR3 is TGTGCCAGCAGAACCGACACTAACTATGGCTACACCTTC. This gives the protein CASRTDTNYGYTF.

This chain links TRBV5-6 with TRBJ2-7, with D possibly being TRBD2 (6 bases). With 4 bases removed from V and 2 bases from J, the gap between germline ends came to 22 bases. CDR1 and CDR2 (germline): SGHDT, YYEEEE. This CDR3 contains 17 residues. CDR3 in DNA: TGTGCCAGCAGCATTAATAAAAGGGCACGCGGGGCCTACGAGCAGTACTTC. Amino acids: CASSINKRARGAYEQYF.

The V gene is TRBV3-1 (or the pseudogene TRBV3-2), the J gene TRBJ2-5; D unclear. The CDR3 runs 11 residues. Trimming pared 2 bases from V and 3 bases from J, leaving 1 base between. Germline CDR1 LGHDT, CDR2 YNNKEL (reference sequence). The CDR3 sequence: CASSQKETQYF. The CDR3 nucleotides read TGTGCCAGCAGCCAAAAAGAGACCCAGTACTTC.

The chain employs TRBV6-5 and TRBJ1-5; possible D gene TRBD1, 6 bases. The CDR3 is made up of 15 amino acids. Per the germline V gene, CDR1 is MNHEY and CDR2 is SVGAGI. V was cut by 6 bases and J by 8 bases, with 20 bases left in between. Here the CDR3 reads CASSRDMVPMEPQHF. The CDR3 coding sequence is TGTGCCAGCAGCAGGGACATGGTGCCGATGGAGCCCCAGCATTTT.

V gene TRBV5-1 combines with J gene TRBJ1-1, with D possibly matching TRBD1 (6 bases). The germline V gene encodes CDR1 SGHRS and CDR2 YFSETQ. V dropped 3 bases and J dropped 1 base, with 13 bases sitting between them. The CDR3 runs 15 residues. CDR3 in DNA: TGCGCCAGCAGCTCCATCGGGACACCGAACACTGAAGCTTTCTTT. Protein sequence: CASSSIGTPNTEAFF. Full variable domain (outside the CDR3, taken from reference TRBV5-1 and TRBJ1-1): KAGVTQTPRYLIKTRGQQVTLSCSPISGHRSVSWYQQTPGQGLQFLFEYFSETQRNKGNFPGRFSGRQFSNSRSEMNVSTLELGDSALYLCASSSIGTPNTEAFFGQGTRLTVV.

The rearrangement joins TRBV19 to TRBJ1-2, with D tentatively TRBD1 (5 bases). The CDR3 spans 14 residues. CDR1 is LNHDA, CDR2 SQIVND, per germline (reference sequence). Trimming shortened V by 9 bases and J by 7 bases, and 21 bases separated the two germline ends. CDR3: CASRDQGLYGGYTF. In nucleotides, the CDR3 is TGTGCCAGCCGGGATCAGGGACTTTATGGTGGCTACACCTTC.

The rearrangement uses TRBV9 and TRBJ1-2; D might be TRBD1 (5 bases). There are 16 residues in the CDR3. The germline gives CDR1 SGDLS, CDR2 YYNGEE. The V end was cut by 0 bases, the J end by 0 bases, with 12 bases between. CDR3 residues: CASSVAPQGANYGYTF. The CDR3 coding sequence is TGTGCCAGCAGCGTAGCACCCCAGGGAGCTAACTATGGCTACACCTTC. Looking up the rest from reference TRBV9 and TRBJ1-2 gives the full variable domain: DSGVTQTPKHLITATGQRVTLRCSPRSGDLSVYWYQQSLDQGLQFLIQYYNGEERAKGNILERFSAQQFPDLHSELNLSSLELGDSALYFCASSVAPQGANYGYTFGSGTRLTVV.

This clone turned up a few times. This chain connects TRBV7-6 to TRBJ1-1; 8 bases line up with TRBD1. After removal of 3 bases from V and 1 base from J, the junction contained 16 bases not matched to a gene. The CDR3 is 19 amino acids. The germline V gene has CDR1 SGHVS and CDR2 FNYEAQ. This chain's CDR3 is CASSFPGKGQGYKNTEAFF. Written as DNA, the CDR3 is TGTGCCAGCAGCTTCCCTGGGAAAGGACAGGGTTATAAGAACACTGAAGCTTTCTTT.

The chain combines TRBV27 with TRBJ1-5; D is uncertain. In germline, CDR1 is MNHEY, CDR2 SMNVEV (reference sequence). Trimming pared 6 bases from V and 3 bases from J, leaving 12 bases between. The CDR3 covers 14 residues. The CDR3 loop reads CASSYGPNNQPQHF. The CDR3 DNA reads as TGTGCCAGCAGCTACGGACCGAACAATCAGCCCCAGCATTTT.

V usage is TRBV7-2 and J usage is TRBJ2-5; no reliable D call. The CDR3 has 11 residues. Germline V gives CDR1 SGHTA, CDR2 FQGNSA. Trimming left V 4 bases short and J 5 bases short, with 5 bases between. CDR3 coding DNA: TGTGCCAGCAGCTCCTTGGAGACCCAGTACTTC. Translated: CASSSLETQYF.